This T cell receptor beta chain was recovered during a study of response to subunit inactivated influenza vaccine. CDR3 size: 16 residues. Germline lookup yields CDR1 SGHVS and CDR2 FQNEAQ. V dropped 4 bases and J dropped 1 base, with 14 bases sitting between them. As concerns this clonotype: What it binds is not known.

Findings and caveats of the study: The authors suggested that few new T cells are recruited per seasonal influenza vaccination.

TCRdb re-called the RT-PCR reads with MiXCR, one entry per CDR3 protein. The sample includes some 300,000 distinct CDR3 sequences, around 22% of them seen just once. The chain couples TRBV7-8 to TRBJ1-5; D gene uncertain. The sequencing here drew on PBMCs from blood, taken about 19 months after vaccination. The receptor's source is a man in his fifties or sixties who received an inactivated influenza vaccine. CDR3 DNA: TGTGCCAGCAGCTCCTCGAGTTTCGCGAGCAATCAGCCCCAGCATTTT. Amino acids: CASSSSSFASNQPQHF.